What follows is one T cell receptor (beta chain) and its context. This specimen belongs to a study of cytomegalovirus exposure and HLA in healthy donors. Only in-frame clones appear in the TCRdb table, and some are missing; sequencing was by immunoSEQ multiplex PCR. Of about 180,000 clones listed, about 85% are singletons. This CDR3 is 16 amino acids long. V lost 3 bases to trimming and J lost 1 base; unmatched junction nucleotides: 2. Germline V gives CDR1 WNHNN, CDR2 SYGVQD (reference sequence). The material sequenced was PBMCs. The chain recombines TRBV10-1 with TRBJ2-2; 10 positions match TRBD2. The source of this sequence is a man aged 18 to 35 in good health and CMV-seropositive. The CDR3 coding sequence is TGCGCCAGCAGTGAAGGACTAGCGGAGAACACCGGGGAGCTGTTTTTT. This translates into CASSEGLAENTGELFF.